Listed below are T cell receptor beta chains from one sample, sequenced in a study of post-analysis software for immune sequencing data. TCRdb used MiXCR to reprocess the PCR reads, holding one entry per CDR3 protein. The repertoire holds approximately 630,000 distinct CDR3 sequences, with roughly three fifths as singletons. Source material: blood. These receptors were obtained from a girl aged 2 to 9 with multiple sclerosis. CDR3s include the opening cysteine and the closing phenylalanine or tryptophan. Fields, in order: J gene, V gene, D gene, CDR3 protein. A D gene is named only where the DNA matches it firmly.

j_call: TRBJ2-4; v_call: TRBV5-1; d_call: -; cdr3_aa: CASSLGDIQYF
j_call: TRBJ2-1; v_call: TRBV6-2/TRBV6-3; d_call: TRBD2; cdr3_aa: CASSYGGLAGDNEQFF
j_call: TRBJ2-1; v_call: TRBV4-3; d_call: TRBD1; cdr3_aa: CASSPRTGFGAYNEQFF
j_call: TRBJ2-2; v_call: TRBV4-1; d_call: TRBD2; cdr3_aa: CASSQAGGPGELFF
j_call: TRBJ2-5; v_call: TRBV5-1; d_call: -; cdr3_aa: CASSFSDSQETQYF
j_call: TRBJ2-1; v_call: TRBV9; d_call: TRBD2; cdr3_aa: CASKGDLAGDNEQFF
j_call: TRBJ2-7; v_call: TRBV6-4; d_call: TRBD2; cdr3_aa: CASSALGLAGNEQYF
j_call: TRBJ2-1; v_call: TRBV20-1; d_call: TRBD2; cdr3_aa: CSARGGAGGYNEQFF
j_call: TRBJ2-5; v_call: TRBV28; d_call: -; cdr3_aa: CASSRNNQETQYF
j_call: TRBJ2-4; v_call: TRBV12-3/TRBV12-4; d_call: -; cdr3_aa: CASSSGRIGKNIQYF
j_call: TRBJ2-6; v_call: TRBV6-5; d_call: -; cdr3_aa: CASSYVGSSGANVLTF
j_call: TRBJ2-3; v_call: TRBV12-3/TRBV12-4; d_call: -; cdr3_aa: CASRVVATDTQYF
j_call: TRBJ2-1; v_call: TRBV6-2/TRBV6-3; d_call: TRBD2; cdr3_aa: CASSPGRTSGPYNEQFF
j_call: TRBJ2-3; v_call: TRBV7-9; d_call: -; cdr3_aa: CASPAQYF
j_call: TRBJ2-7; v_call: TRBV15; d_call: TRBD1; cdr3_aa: CATSVQTGTGVYEQYF
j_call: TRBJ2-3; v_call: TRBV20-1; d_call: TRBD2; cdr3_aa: CSATIAGDYTDTQYF
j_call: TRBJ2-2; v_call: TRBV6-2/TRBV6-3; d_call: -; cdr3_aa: CASSYSEPLITGELFF
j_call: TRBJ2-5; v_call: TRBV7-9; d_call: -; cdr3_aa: CSSSLVGIQETQYF
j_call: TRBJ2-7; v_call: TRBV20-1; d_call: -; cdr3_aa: CSASRKPYEQYF
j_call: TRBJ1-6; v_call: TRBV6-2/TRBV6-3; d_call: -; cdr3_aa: CASRNGNSPLHF
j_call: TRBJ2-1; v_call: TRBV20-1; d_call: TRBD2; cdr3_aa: CSASLIRTSLGEQFF
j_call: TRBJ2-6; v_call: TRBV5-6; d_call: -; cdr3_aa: CASSLRDPGANVLTF
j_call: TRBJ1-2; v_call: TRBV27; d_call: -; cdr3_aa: CASSLGAAGYGYTF
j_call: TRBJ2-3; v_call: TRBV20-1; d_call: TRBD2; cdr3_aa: CSARPLAGPTDTQYF
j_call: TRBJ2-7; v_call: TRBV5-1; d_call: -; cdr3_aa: CASSLMTAYEQYF
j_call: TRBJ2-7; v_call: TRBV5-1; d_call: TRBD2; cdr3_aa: CASSPGGLAGGEQYF
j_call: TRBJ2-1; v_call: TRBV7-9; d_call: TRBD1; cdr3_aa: CASSRTGSEQFF
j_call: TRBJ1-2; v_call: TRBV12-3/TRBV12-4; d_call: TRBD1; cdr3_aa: CASRGQGISNYGYTF
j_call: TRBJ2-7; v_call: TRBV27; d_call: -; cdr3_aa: CASRPKLRDYEQYF
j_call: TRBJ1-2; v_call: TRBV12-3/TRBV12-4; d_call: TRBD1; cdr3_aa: CASTPTGGELYGYTF
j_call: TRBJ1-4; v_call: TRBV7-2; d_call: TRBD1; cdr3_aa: CASSSLRTGNEKLFF
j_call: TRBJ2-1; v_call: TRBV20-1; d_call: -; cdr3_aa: CSARGGQLEQFF
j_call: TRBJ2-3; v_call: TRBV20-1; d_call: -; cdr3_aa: CSARPRGTYTDTQYF
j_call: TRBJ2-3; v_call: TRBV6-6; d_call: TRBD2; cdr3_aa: CASRDRTSGNPDTQYF
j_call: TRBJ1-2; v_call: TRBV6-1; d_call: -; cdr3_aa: CASRVTNRARSNYGYTF
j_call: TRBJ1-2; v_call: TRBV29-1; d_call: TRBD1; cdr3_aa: CSVATGGYDGYTF
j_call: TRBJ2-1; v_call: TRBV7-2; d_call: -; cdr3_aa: CASSPNLAGEQFF
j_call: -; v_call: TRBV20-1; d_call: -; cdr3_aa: CSARSGAPETQYF
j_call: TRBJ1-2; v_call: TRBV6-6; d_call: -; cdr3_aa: CASNDGRDYGYTF
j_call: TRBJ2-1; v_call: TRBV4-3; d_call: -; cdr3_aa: CASSRGGAGATYNEQFF
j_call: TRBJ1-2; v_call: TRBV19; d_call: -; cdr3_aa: CASSRTIGVIDGYTF
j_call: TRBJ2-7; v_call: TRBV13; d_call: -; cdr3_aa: CASSPVGGNYEQYF
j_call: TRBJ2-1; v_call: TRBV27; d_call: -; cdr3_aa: CASSYHSSYNEQFF
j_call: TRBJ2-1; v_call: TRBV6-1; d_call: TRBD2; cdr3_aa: CASSRRGRTSGSGKDNEQFF
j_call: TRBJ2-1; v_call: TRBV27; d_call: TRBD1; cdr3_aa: CASSFNSLTGDYNEQFF
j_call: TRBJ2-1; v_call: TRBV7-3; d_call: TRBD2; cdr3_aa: CASSLLAGGLSYNEQFF
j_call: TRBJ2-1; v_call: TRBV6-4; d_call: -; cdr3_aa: CASSPLGLTTDEQFF
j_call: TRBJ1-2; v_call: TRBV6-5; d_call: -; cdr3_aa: CASSYSGYGYTF
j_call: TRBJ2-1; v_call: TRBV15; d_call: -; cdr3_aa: CATSRDGMGEQFF
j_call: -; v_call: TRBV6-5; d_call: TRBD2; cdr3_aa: CASRAGLGDYEQYF
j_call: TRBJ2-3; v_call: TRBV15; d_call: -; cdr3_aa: CATSSLSGDTQYF
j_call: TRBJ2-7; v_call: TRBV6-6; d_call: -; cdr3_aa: CASRSTDTYEQYF
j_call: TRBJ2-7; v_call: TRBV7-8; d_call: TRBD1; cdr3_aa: CASTPGRAGTGSHEQYF
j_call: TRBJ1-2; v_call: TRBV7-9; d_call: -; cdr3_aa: CASSPTVQGGGYTF
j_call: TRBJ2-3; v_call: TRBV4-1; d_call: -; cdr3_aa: CASSQDRTSRTDTQYF